This T cell receptor beta chain is drawn from a study of PD-1 blockade in classical Hodgkin lymphoma (TCRdb year 2020). Context from the whole study: Nivolumab dosing was 3 mg/kg intravenously every 2 weeks, continuing until either disease progression or unacceptable toxicity. A peripheral blood immune signature of response to PD-1 blockade in classical Hodgkin lymphoma was defined using TCR beta sequencing and CyTOF. Results the study describes overall, beyond this receptor: Lower diversity was seen in patients whose nivolumab began less than 1 year after ASCT, and these patients were left out of later analyses so that immune reconstitution would not confound the results. A significant rise by C4D1 was seen in CD4+ but not CD8+ TCR diversity (p=0.0027 vs p=0.16), with the rise being most apparent in complete responders (p=0.02). Baseline TCR diversity was reported to be lower in newly diagnosed patients than in healthy donors and to be lower still in relapsed/refractory patients. Among trial patients, those achieving complete response had baseline diversity similar to that of newly diagnosed patients, while diversity was significantly lower in partial responders and progressors. The study covered only a single clinical trial cohort, and the causes of the repertoire differences, possibly disease activity or prior therapy, were still not defined.

In light of the paper, this sample's time point label describes: cycle 1 day 1 (C1D1), immediately before nivolumab initiation. All trial patients had relapsed after autologous stem cell transplantation, with cohorts A, B and C differing in prior brentuximab vedotin exposure. CD4+ T cells were purified from thawed PBMCs by magnetic negative selection with a Miltenyi CD4+ T cell isolation kit. The trial cohort included more than 55 patients with relapsed/refractory classical Hodgkin lymphoma, and each patient had a best overall response of complete response, partial response or progressive disease. In the multi-cohort phase II CheckMate 205 trial, trial patients received single-agent nivolumab. An independent review committee assessed best overall response by applying the 2007 International Working Group response criteria. Trial PBMCs were obtained immediately prior to nivolumab initiation (C1D1) and on therapy at cycle 2 day 1 and cycle 4 day 1. Peripheral blood was collected in 8 mL Vacutainer Cell Preparation Tubes, from which PBMCs were isolated by centrifugation and then cryopreserved. Purified CD4+ and CD8+ fractions were prepared only for cases in which an additional PBMC sample was available. On LS columns in a quadroMACS separator, the magnetically labelled cells were depleted, and the flow-through was collected as the purified fraction.

Genomic DNA was extracted with the Qiagen DNeasy kit from unsorted PBMCs and from negatively selected CD4+ and CD8+ fractions. Amplification of TCR beta CDR3 regions was done by immunoSEQ multiplex PCR with primers that anneal to V and J segments. Amplification bias was minimized using a synthetic immune receptor repertoire, and residual bias was removed computationally after sequencing. The paper's processing steps were these. Repertoire diversity was quantified as the Shannon entropy index using custom Python scripts. Unsorted, CD4+ and CD8+ repertoires were analyzed separately, except in combined analyses where CD4+ and CD8+ sequences were merged in silico. A clone was considered expanded if an increase in frequency of at least 2-fold after treatment relative to C1D1 was found, and a pseudocount of 0.5 was applied to clones undetected at baseline. Singleton clones were defined as clones with 0 or 1 copy at C1D1, and non-singleton clones were defined as clones with 2 or more copies. Clones expanded in unsorted samples were assigned a CD4+, CD8+ or unknown annotation through matching of protein sequences in sorted samples from the same patient. Diversity changes from C1D1 to C4D1 were tested in paired samples using Wilcoxon tests. In its TCRdb copy, this immuneACCESS table keeps in-frame sequences only and misses some clones. Where compared with another copy, unresolved V genes explain less than half of these, and the others have no known cause. V, J and clone size reflect that table, while D and trimming were determined from the DNA. This sample lists tens of thousands of clones; 65% to 90% were detected once. The biggest ten clones account for 2% to 3% of the sample.

To note about this clone: The antigen this receptor binds is unknown. Qualities for individual bases were not recorded, and no much larger clone is one base off.

There are 17 amino acids in the CDR3, from cysteine to phenylalanine inclusive. CDR3 DNA only is kept here, 51 bases in frame from base 1. Via the germline V gene (reference sequence), CDR1 is LNHNV and CDR2 YYDKDF. A distance of 14 bases separates the germline ends of V and J, which lose 0 bases and 2 bases respectively. The starting material was CD4+ T cells from blood, obtained at baseline. The sequence joins TRBV15 to TRBJ1-5; the D gene cannot be resolved reliably. The receptor's source is a human donor with classical Hodgkin lymphoma. CDR3 loop: CATSRDTSKGGNQPQHF. In nucleotide form, the sequence is TGTGCCACCAGCAGAGATACCTCGAAGGGTGGCAATCAGCCCCAGCATTTT.